Listed here are 17 T cell receptor beta chains from one sample, sequenced in a study of PD-1 blockade in classical Hodgkin lymphoma. There was relapse after autologous stem cell transplantation in every patient, and there was variation in brentuximab vedotin exposure. Only in-frame clones appear in the TCRdb table, and some are missing; sequencing was by immunoSEQ multiplex PCR. The data contain approximately 65,000 clones, around 88% of them singletons. Here the sequenced sample was peripheral blood mononuclear cells (PBMCs), taken at baseline. Receptors were obtained from a human donor with classical Hodgkin lymphoma.

This sequence joins TRBV13 and TRBJ1-4; a possible D gene is TRBD1 (5 bases). V shed 5 bases and J shed 4 bases, with 11 bases lying between them. The CDR3 loop spans 14 amino acids. CDR1 is PRHDT and CDR2 is FYEKMQ in the germline V gene (reference sequence). The CDR3 bases are TGTGCCAGCAGCCCCCAGGGATATAATGAAAAACTGTTTTTT. Encoded protein: CASSPQGYNEKLFF.

The rearrangement links TRBV5-1 to TRBJ2-7, with D possibly being TRBD2 (5 bases). The CDR3 consists of 12 residues. CDR1 is SGHRS and CDR2 is YFSETQ in the germline V gene. Trimming took 4 bases from V and 0 from J, leaving 5 bases between them. The CDR3 nucleotides are TGCGCCAGCAGCGGGAGCTCCTACGAGCAGTACTTC. Translating it yields CASSGSSYEQYF.

The V gene is TRBV11-1, the J gene TRBJ1-1; D gene ambiguous. Germline assignment: CDR1 SGHAT and CDR2 FQDESV (reference sequence). Trimming pared 4 bases from V and 0 bases from J, leaving 6 bases between. The CDR3 has 13 residues. CDR3 bases: TGTGCCAGCAGCTCCGACCTGAACACTGAAGCTTTCTTT. Protein sequence: CASSSDLNTEAFF.

This clone occurred once. Written as DNA, the CDR3 is TGTGCCATCAGTGCCGGACAGGGCAATCAGCCCCAGCATTTT. Amino acid sequence: CAISAGQGNQPQHF. This chain connects TRBV10-3 to TRBJ1-5, with 7 bases identical to TRBD1. This CDR3 is built from 14 residues. The germline V gene encodes CDR1 ENHRY and CDR2 SYGVKD. With V trimmed by 4 bases and J by 2 bases, 2 bases remained unmatched.

J is TRBJ2-1 and V is TRBV7-3; 8 nucleotides align to TRBD2. The CDR3 sequence is 13 residues long. Germline CDR1 is SGHTA and CDR2 is FQGTGA. V was pared by 5 bases and J by 6 bases, with 3 bases of the junction left unmatched. The CDR3 DNA is TGTGCCAGCAGCCCCGGGACTAGCAATGAGCAGTTCTTC. Its protein is CASSPGTSNEQFF.

In this sample, this clone turned up a few times. CDR3 protein: CASSLGAGSSYTF. The CDR3 DNA is TGTGCCAGCAGCTTAGGGGCGGGGAGTAGCTACACCTTC. The chain carries TRBV11-2 and TRBJ1-2; D remains ambiguous. The CDR3 consists of 13 residues. V lost 1 base and J 9 bases, leaving 12 bases between the germline ends. Germline V CDR1 and CDR2: SGHAT, FQNNGV.

The gene calls are TRBV6-5 and TRBJ1-3, with D hard to call. CDR3 size: 15 residues. Germline assignment: CDR1 MNHEY and CDR2 SVGAGI. V gave up 7 bases and J gave up 0 bases, with 13 bases separating them. CDR3 loop: CASKVSGSSGNTIYF. The CDR3 DNA is TGTGCCAGCAAGGTTTCTGGTAGCTCTGGAAACACCATATATTTT.

The chain carries TRBV6-1 and TRBJ1-4; D might be TRBD1 (6 bases). V was clipped by 2 bases and J by 0 bases, with 13 bases between them. The CDR3 totals 17 residues. Germline-derived CDR1 and CDR2 are MNHNS and SASEGT. CDR3 nucleotide sequence: TGTGCCAGCAGTGAATCGACAGGAAAGGCAACTAATGAAAAACTGTTTTTT. It is translated as CASSESTGKATNEKLFF.

The J gene is TRBJ1-4, the V gene TRBV6-1; tentative D call: TRBD1 (5 bases). The CDR3 consists of 12 residues. Germline-derived CDR1 and CDR2 are MNHNS and SASEGT. The V gene lost 11 bases and the J gene lost 8 bases, with 15 bases spanning the gap. CDR3 DNA sequence: TGTGCCGCCGCCAGGGTAACGGAAAAACTGTTTTTT. Translated: CAAARVTEKLFF.

The V gene is TRBV12-5, the J gene TRBJ2-7; D remains unclear. V gave up 7 bases and J gave up 4 bases, with 14 bases separating them. CDR1 and CDR2 from the germline V gene are LGHNT and FRNRAP. The CDR3 covers 13 residues. DNA for the CDR3: TGTGCTAGTGCTCTTGGTAGTCGGTACGAGCAGTACTTC. It is translated as CASALGSRYEQYF.

The gene calls are TRBV19 and TRBJ2-5; 8 bases agree with TRBD2. V lost 7 bases and J lost 7; bases outside the gene matches: 14. The CDR3 totals 15 residues. CDR1 is LNHDA and CDR2 is SQIVND in the germline V gene (reference sequence). The CDR3 protein is CASTLGRDGGSTQYF. The CDR3 DNA is TGTGCCAGTACCCTCGGGAGGGACGGAGGATCGACCCAGTACTTC.

On this clone itself: At one end, the junction sequence differs from germline, possibly due to a read error. The CDR3 reads CAASRDQRGEPQHF. The CDR3 DNA follows: TGTGCCGCCAGCAGAGATCAAAGGGGAGAGCCCCAGCATTTT. The chain uses TRBV15 and TRBJ1-5, with D maybe TRBD1 (5 bases). Germline lookup yields CDR1 LNHNV and CDR2 YYDKDF (reference sequence). The CDR3 runs 14 residues.

The chain recombines TRBV30 with TRBJ2-7, with TRBD1 identical over 7 bases. Germline V gene lookup returns CDR1 GTSNPN and CDR2 SVGIG (reference sequence). Trimming took 5 bases from V and 0 from J; bases not matched to a gene: 4. This CDR3 is built from 13 residues. CDR3 in amino acids: CAWDRVSSYEQYF. Here the CDR3 DNA reads TGTGCCTGGGACAGGGTTAGCTCCTACGAGCAGTACTTC. Filled out from reference TRBV30 and TRBJ2-7, the complete variable domain reads SQTIHQWPATLVQPVGSPLSLECTVEGTSNPNLYWYRQAAGRGLQLLFYSVGIGQISSEVPQNLSASRPQDRQFILSSKKLLLSDSGFYLCAWDRVSSYEQYFGPGTRLTVT.

Here the CDR3 DNA reads TGTGCCAGCAGTTACTCGACGAACAGAATCTACGAGCAGTACTTC. Its translation is CASSYSTNRIYEQYF. This chain connects TRBV6-5 to TRBJ2-7; no clear D gene. CDR1 is MNHEY, CDR2 SVGAGI, per germline. V gave up 0 bases and J gave up 3 bases, with 12 bases separating them. CDR3 length: 15 amino acids.

The chain links TRBV28 to TRBJ2-5; 7 bases fit TRBD1. This CDR3 is built from 12 residues. J lost 8 bases, V lost 4 bases, and 4 bases had no gene match. The germline CDR1 and CDR2 sequences are MDHEN and SYDVKM. This CDR3 reads CASSSDRVTQYF. CDR3 nucleotide sequence: TGTGCCAGCAGTTCAGACAGGGTAACCCAGTACTTC.

V gene TRBV9 combines with J gene TRBJ2-7; TRBD1 agrees at 11 bases. Germline V CDR1 and CDR2: SGDLS, YYNGEE. J was trimmed by 5 bases and V by 0 bases; bases with no gene match: 7. The CDR3 totals 16 residues. The CDR3 loop is CASSVEPGQGDDEQYF. DNA of the CDR3: TGTGCCAGCAGCGTAGAGCCGGGACAGGGGGACGACGAGCAGTACTTC.

In this sample, this clone turned up a few times. The V call is TRBV6-1, the J call TRBJ2-7, with 10 bases matching TRBD1. The germline V gene has CDR1 MNHNS and CDR2 SASEGT. J lost 3 bases, V lost 2 bases, and 4 bases had no gene match. The CDR3 runs 15 residues. This chain's CDR3 is CASSENDRGLYEQYF. In DNA form, the CDR3 reads TGTGCCAGCAGTGAAAATGACAGGGGGCTCTACGAGCAGTACTTC.